One sample yielded the 30 T cell receptor beta chains listed below, sequenced in a study of OX40 agonist ivuxolimab in advanced cancers. Libraries came from the immunoSEQ multiplex PCR assay. Imported from immuneACCESS, the table was reduced by TCRdb to in-frame sequences with V and J called. These copies leave out some clones; in studies compared against another copy, an unresolved V gene accounts for under half, and the cause of the remainder is not known. The sample table contains some 80,000 clones; only one count was recorded for 85% to 95% of them. The top ten clones comprise over 20% of the sample. The input for sequencing was CD4+ or CD8+ T cells sorted from blood, taken in a trial of the OX40 agonist ivuxolimab. The receptor source for this set is an adult with an advanced solid tumor such as melanoma, head and neck, liver or kidney cancer.

This chain links TRBV6-1 with TRBJ2-2; unclear D gene. Trimming cost V 2 bases and J 3 bases, with 4 bases left between them. The CDR3 totals 13 residues. Germline V gene lookup returns CDR1 MNHNS and CDR2 SASEGT. CDR3 sequence reads: CASSEYYTGELFF. The CDR3 DNA is TGTGCCAGCAGTGAATACTACACCGGGGAGCTGTTTTTT.

The J gene is TRBJ2-7, the V gene TRBV4-1; 8 bases fit TRBD2. After removal of 1 base from V and 4 bases from J, the junction contained 3 bases not matched to a gene. This CDR3 comprises 14 residues. CDR1 MGHRA and CDR2 YSYEKL come from the germline V gene. The CDR3 protein is CASSQVAGGYEQYF. CDR3 nucleotides: TGCGCCAGCAGCCAAGTGGCGGGAGGTTACGAGCAGTACTTC.

The V and J genes are TRBV6-7 and TRBJ2-7; the D gene is possibly TRBD1 (6 bases). TRBV6-7 is placed among ORFs of uncertain function. CDR3 length: 16 amino acids. Trimming took 5 bases from V and 1 from J, leaving 18 bases between them. The CDR3: CASSPSSPGVSYEQYF. For the CDR3, the DNA is TGTGCCAGCAGTCCTTCCTCACCAGGGGTGTCCTACGAGCAGTACTTC.

The chain has TRBV7-3 and TRBJ2-1, with 7 bases aligning to TRBD2. The CDR3 has 15 residues. Germline V gives CDR1 SGHTA, CDR2 FQGTGA. V lost 0 bases, J lost 10 bases, and 9 bases stayed unmatched. The CDR3 bases are TGTGCCAGCAGCTTAACGGCCGGGACTAAGAGGGAGCAGTTCTTC. It specifies CASSLTAGTKREQFF.

This rearrangement joins TRBV2 to TRBJ2-1; TRBD1 agrees at 12 bases. CDR3 size: 16 residues. Germline-derived CDR1 and CDR2 are SNHLY and FYNNEI. V dropped 7 bases and J dropped 8; count of bases not matched to a gene: 12. The CDR3 here is CASTPPGTGGFDEQFF. DNA of the CDR3: TGTGCCAGCACCCCCCCTGGGACAGGGGGCTTCGATGAGCAGTTCTTC.

V usage is TRBV7-2 and J usage is TRBJ2-4; 14 bases are shared with TRBD2. The CDR3 is 16 amino acids. Trimming removed 5 bases from V and 4 bases from J; junction bases left unmatched: 4. The V gene's germline CDR1 is SGHTA and CDR2 FQGNSA. The CDR3: CASSPWTSGGKNIQYF. The CDR3 DNA reads as TGTGCCAGCAGCCCTTGGACTAGCGGGGGGAAAAACATTCAGTACTTC.

This chain uses TRBV6-5 with TRBJ1-4; D possibly corresponds to TRBD1 (5 bases). Trimming stripped 0 bases from V and 7 bases from J, with 15 bases between. Germline CDR1 is MNHEY and CDR2 is SVGAGI. There are 16 residues in the CDR3. The CDR3 here is CASSYSIIRTSEKLFF. The CDR3 DNA is TGTGCCAGCAGTTACTCGATAATCAGGACATCTGAAAAACTGTTTTTT.

The V and J genes are TRBV9 and TRBJ2-1; 7 nucleotides line up with TRBD2. Germline loops: CDR1 SGDLS, CDR2 YYNGEE. The CDR3 totals 16 residues. J gave up 7 bases and V 0 bases, and 10 bases lay outside the gene matches. CDR3 nucleotides: TGTGCCAGCAGCGTAGCTTCCTCGGCCGGGGGGAATGAGCAGTTCTTC. As protein: CASSVASSAGGNEQFF.

This chain uses TRBV7-2 with TRBJ2-1, with D possibly being TRBD1 or TRBD2 (6 bases each). CDR3 length: 15 amino acids. V gave up 5 bases and J gave up 5 bases, with 16 bases separating them. Germline loops: CDR1 SGHTA, CDR2 FQGNSA. CDR3: CASSAYSGAHNEQFF. Written as DNA, the CDR3 is TGTGCCAGCAGCGCCTACTCGGGGGCACACAATGAGCAGTTCTTC.

This clone came up a few times. The same CDR3 arises from other DNA sequences in this sample as well. V gene TRBV9 combines with J gene TRBJ1-1, with 9 positions matching TRBD1. CDR1 SGDLS and CDR2 YYNGEE come from the germline V gene. V shed 2 bases and J 1 base; nucleotides not matched to a gene: 0. This CDR3 is built from 14 residues. This CDR3 is CASSVGQGNTEAFF. The CDR3 region has the DNA TGTGCCAGCAGCGTGGGACAGGGGAACACTGAAGCTTTCTTT.

The gene calls are TRBV11-2 and TRBJ1-1; D ambiguous. Trimming took off 1 base at V and 0 bases at J, with 18 bases between the two ends. Germline loops: CDR1 SGHAT, CDR2 FQNNGV. The length of the CDR3 is 18 residues. The CDR3 DNA reads as TGTGCCAGCAGCTTAGGATGGGGTCGGAGGGATATGAACACTGAAGCTTTCTTT. Its translation: CASSLGWGRRDMNTEAFF.

A few counts support this clone. The germline gene is not matched at one end of the junction; a read error may be the cause. This chain connects TRBV4-1 to TRBJ1-1; a weak D match, TRBD1 (5 bases). The germline gives CDR1 MGHRA, CDR2 YSYEKL. The CDR3 runs 11 residues. CDR3 amino acids: CASSQGTSRQF. The CDR3, as DNA: TGCGCCAGCAGCCAAGGAACGTCGAGACAGTTT.

The chain has TRBV4-3 and TRBJ2-1; D is uncertain. The V end lost 8 bases, the J end lost 1 base, and 12 bases lay between the germline ends. The CDR3 consists of 14 residues. Germline CDR1 is LGHNA and CDR2 is YSLEER. DNA for the CDR3: TGCGCCAGCGGCCCAGCCACATCCTACAATGAGCAGTTCTTC. It translates to CASGPATSYNEQFF.

The CDR3 loop is CASSERVLTEAFF. Written as DNA, the CDR3 is TGTGCCAGCAGTGAAAGGGTGCTCACTGAAGCTTTCTTT. The genes are TRBV2 and TRBJ1-1; D is ambiguous. V gave up 2 bases and J gave up 4 bases, with 8 bases separating them. This CDR3 contains 13 residues. Germline CDR1 is SNHLY and CDR2 is FYNNEI.

The chain joins TRBV10-3 to TRBJ2-3; TRBD2 matches 14 bases. The CDR3 runs to 16 residues. CDR1 and CDR2 from the germline V gene are ENHRY and SYGVKD. V shed 6 bases and J 4 bases; nucleotides not matched to a gene: 6. Here the CDR3 reads CAIRGLAGVVADTQYF. In nucleotides, the CDR3 is TGTGCCATCAGGGGACTAGCGGGAGTTGTTGCAGATACGCAGTATTTT.

The V gene is TRBV7-9, the J gene TRBJ2-7; TRBD1 or TRBD2 may be the D gene (5 bases each). Germline assignment: CDR1 SEHNR and CDR2 FQNEAQ (reference sequence). There are 16 residues in the CDR3. Trimming stripped 4 bases from V and 0 bases from J, with 16 bases between. CDR3 region: CASSSLVGVLSYEQYF. CDR3 coding DNA: TGTGCCAGCAGCTCCCTGGTGGGGGTTCTCTCCTACGAGCAGTACTTC.

The chain carries TRBV4-3 and TRBJ1-1; tentative D call: TRBD1 (5 bases). The V and J ends lost 0 bases and 2 bases respectively, with 16 bases between them. CDR1 and CDR2 (germline): LGHNA, YSLEER. The CDR3 spans 17 residues. The DNA for the CDR3 is TGCGCCAGCAGCCAAGAGCGGCAGGGAGGTCCCAACACTGAAGCTTTCTTT. Its protein is CASSQERQGGPNTEAFF.

V usage is TRBV9 and J usage is TRBJ2-2; TRBD1 is a possible D gene (6 bases). The CDR3 is 14 residues long. Trimming removed 0 bases at V and 4 bases at J, with 7 bases between. CDR1 is SGDLS, CDR2 YYNGEE, per germline. The chain's CDR3 is CASSVGGGTGELFF. The CDR3 bases are TGTGCCAGCAGCGTAGGAGGGGGCACCGGGGAGCTGTTTTTT.

This chain uses TRBV29-1 with TRBJ1-1; D perhaps matches TRBD1 (5 bases). Trimming removed 5 bases from V and 4 bases from J, with 14 bases in between. The CDR3 is 13 amino acids. Germline loops: CDR1 SQVTM, CDR2 ANQGSEA. The DNA of the CDR3 is TGCAGCGTTTTTGGGGCGGGGTCCACTGAAGCTTTCTTT. The encoded protein is CSVFGAGSTEAFF.

The chain links TRBV4-3 to TRBJ2-1, with 9 positions matching TRBD2. CDR1 and CDR2 (germline): LGHNA, YSLEER. The CDR3 has 18 residues. With V trimmed by 0 bases and J by 4 bases, 10 bases remained unmatched. The CDR3 coding sequence is TGCGCCAGCAGCCAAGACAAAATAGCGGGAGTGTGGTACAATGAGCAGTTCTTC. Residues: CASSQDKIAGVWYNEQFF.

The chain combines TRBV7-8 with TRBJ2-7; D is unclear. CDR3 length: 14 amino acids. Germline V gene sequence: CDR1 SGHVS, CDR2 FQNEAQ. V lost 0 bases and J lost 0, with 6 bases in between. The chain's CDR3 is CASSLAGTSYEQYF. The CDR3, as DNA: TGTGCCAGCAGCTTAGCGGGCACCTCCTACGAGCAGTACTTC.

The chain couples TRBV15 to TRBJ2-3; TRBD2 is a possible D gene (5 bases). The CDR3 sequence is 16 residues long. CDR1 and CDR2 (germline): LNHNV, YYDKDF (reference sequence). The V end was cut by 3 bases, the J end by 6 bases, with 19 bases between. The DNA of the CDR3 is TGTGCCACCAGCAGCCGAACAGACTATCGTCGGGATACGCAGTATTTT. Its translation: CATSSRTDYRRDTQYF.

V gene TRBV6-6 combines with J gene TRBJ1-1, with D unclear. Trimming pared 2 bases from V and 0 bases from J, leaving 4 bases between. This CDR3 has 13 residues. Germline loops: CDR1 MNHNY, CDR2 SVGAGI (reference sequence). The CDR3 protein is CASSYAVNTEAFF. In DNA, the CDR3 is TGTGCCAGCAGTTACGCGGTGAACACTGAAGCTTTCTTT.

The rearrangement links TRBV5-1 to TRBJ2-5; 13 positions match TRBD2. This CDR3 spans 18 amino acids. CDR1 and CDR2 (germline): SGHRS, YFSETQ. The V segment lost 3 bases and the J segment 2 bases; nucleotides outside the gene matches: 10. In DNA form, the CDR3 reads TGCGCCAGCAGCTGGGAACTAGCGGGGGGGTCGGATCAAGAGACCCAGTACTTC. This gives the protein CASSWELAGGSDQETQYF.

This chain uses TRBV11-2 with TRBJ2-1; 11 bases line up with TRBD2. Trimming removed 3 bases from V and 3 bases from J; junction bases left unmatched: 4. This CDR3 has 16 residues. Germline values: CDR1 SGHAT, CDR2 FQNNGV. CDR3 sequence: CASSFTSGGRYNEQFF. The CDR3 DNA is TGTGCCAGCAGCTTCACTAGCGGGGGCCGCTACAATGAGCAGTTCTTC.

The rearrangement joins TRBV12-5 to TRBJ1-1, with D maybe TRBD1 (6 bases). This CDR3 region has 15 residues. The V end was cut by 0 bases, the J end by 1 base, with 9 bases between. Germline V gene sequence: CDR1 LGHNT, CDR2 FRNRAP. CDR3 in DNA: TGTGCTAGTGGTTTGGTAGAGACAGGGAACACTGAAGCTTTCTTT. It is translated as CASGLVETGNTEAFF.

The rearrangement uses TRBV11-2 and TRBJ2-4; 10 bases agree with TRBD2. The trim removed 2 bases at V and 7 bases at J, leaving 8 bases unmatched. From germline, CDR1 is SGHAT and CDR2 FQNNGV. The CDR3 is made up of 16 amino acids. The CDR3 loop is CASSLSVGLATNIQYF. In nucleotides, the CDR3 is TGTGCCAGCAGCTTATCTGTGGGACTAGCGACTAACATTCAGTACTTC.

This rearrangement joins TRBV5-6 to TRBJ1-2, with D possibly matching TRBD1 (6 bases). Germline V lookup: CDR1 SGHDT, CDR2 YYEEEE. V lost 4 bases and J 4 bases, leaving 14 bases between the germline ends. The CDR3 extends over 14 amino acids. Here the CDR3 reads CASSPGQSSYGYTF. The CDR3 region has the DNA TGTGCCAGCAGCCCTGGACAGTCCTCCTATGGCTACACCTTC.

The V gene is TRBV5-4, the J gene TRBJ1-1, with TRBD1 identical over 7 bases. Germline CDR1 reads SGHNT; CDR2 reads YYREEE (reference sequence). The V and J ends lost 10 bases and 4 bases, in that order; junction bases with no gene match: 7. The CDR3 totals 12 residues. CDR3 sequence reads: CAATGAGTEAFF. In DNA, the CDR3 is TGTGCCGCCACAGGGGCGGGCACTGAAGCTTTCTTT.

The chain combines TRBV4-1 with TRBJ1-2; a possible D gene is TRBD1 (5 bases). This CDR3 contains 12 residues. V was pared by 5 bases and J by 8 bases, with 12 bases between. Germline-derived CDR1 and CDR2 are MGHRA and YSYEKL. CDR3 amino acids: CASSFRGEGYTF. The CDR3 DNA reads as TGCGCCAGCAGCTTTCGGGGGGAGGGCTACACCTTC.